The clone carrying this T cell receptor (beta chain) was counted only a few times. Its antigen is not known. The data stem from a study of cytotoxic CD8 clonotypes in ibrutinib-treated CLL. About the research overall: Response sampling took place at median 12 months of treatment, range 6 to 36. Study conclusions and caveats: Samples were collected at differing times from sustained-remission and progressing patients.

With sequencing, the targeted depth ranged from 1 in 200,000 to 1 in 1 million T cells. Profiling relied on immunoSEQ multiplex PCR, and the TCRdb table lists in-frame clones only, not all of them. This table has approximately 92,000 clones, roughly three quarters appearing once. CDR1 is SGHRS and CDR2 is YFSETQ in the germline V gene. V lost 2 bases to trimming and J lost 0 bases, with 9 bases between them. The CDR3 sequence is 14 residues long. The source of this sequence is a human donor with chronic lymphocytic leukemia. The chain uses TRBV5-1 and TRBJ2-7; D remains ambiguous. The specimen was PBMCs, collected after 24 months of ibrutinib treatment. Written as DNA, the CDR3 is TGCGCCAGCAGCTTCACAGAGAGCTCCTACGAGCAGTACTTC. As protein: CASSFTESSYEQYF.